The text below deals with one T cell receptor (beta chain). This sample is drawn from a study of T cells after somatic rescue of genetic block. Germline CDR1 SQVTM, CDR2 ANQGSEA. V was trimmed by 5 bases and J by 4 bases, leaving 11 bases between them. The CDR3 has 13 amino acids. TCRdb's copy holds only in-frame clones and misses some; the assay was immunoSEQ multiplex PCR. Found here are roughly 58,000 clones, approximately 96% of them singletons; the top ten hold roughly 0.074%. The sequence was collected from a child less than two years old. The source material was peripheral blood mononuclear cells (PBMCs). The chain employs TRBV29-1 and TRBJ1-4, with a tentative D call TRBD1 (6 bases). CDR3 sequence: CSVWGRLNEKLFF. In nucleotides, the CDR3 is TGCAGCGTTTGGGGGCGACTTAATGAAAAACTGTTTTTT.